Listed below are T cell receptor beta chains from one sample, sequenced in a study of blood T cell repertoires in COVID-19. Measured with immunoSEQ multiplex PCR; TCRdb has only the in-frame clones, and not every one. This table has about 140,000 clones, about 80% appearing once. The material sequenced was peripheral blood. The receptor set was obtained from a man in his 70s who had recovered from COVID-19. The CDR3 runs from the conserved cysteine through the conserved F or W. A D gene is named only where the DNA matches it firmly. Clone size, where shown, is once, few, many, or a class for clones that have expanded.

v_gene: TRBV6-6; j_gene: TRBJ2-7; abundance: few; d_gene: -; CDR3aa: CASSQLVEQYF; CDR3nt: TGTGCCAGCAGCCAGCTAGTTGAGCAGTACTTC
v_gene: TRBV29-1; j_gene: TRBJ2-7; abundance: once; d_gene: TRBD2; CDR3aa: CSVEIGGGLEQYF; CDR3nt: TGCAGCGTTGAAATCGGGGGGGGCCTCGAGCAGTACTTC
v_gene: TRBV18; j_gene: TRBJ2-3; abundance: many; d_gene: TRBD1; CDR3aa: CASSLGTGQNTQYF; CDR3nt: TGTGCCAGCTCACTCGGGACAGGGCAGAATACGCAGTATTTT
v_gene: TRBV29-1; j_gene: TRBJ2-6; abundance: -; d_gene: TRBD2; CDR3aa: CSVESREGSGANVLTF; CDR3nt: TGCAGCGTTGAGTCGAGGGAGGGCTCTGGGGCCAACGTCCTGACTTTC
v_gene: TRBV10-3; j_gene: TRBJ2-5; abundance: -; d_gene: TRBD2; CDR3aa: CAISESVLAGEKETQYF; CDR3nt: TGTGCCATCAGTGAGTCGGTTTTGGCGGGAGAAAAAGAGACCCAGTACTTC
v_gene: TRBV6-5; j_gene: TRBJ1-5; abundance: -; d_gene: -; CDR3aa: CASRGPGNQPQHF; CDR3nt: TGTGCCAGCAGGGGGCCGGGCAATCAGCCCCAGCATTTT
v_gene: TRBV5-3; j_gene: TRBJ1-5; abundance: -; d_gene: -; CDR3aa: CARSGNRRSLSNQPQHF; CDR3nt: TGTGCCAGAAGCGGGAATCGGAGGAGTCTTAGCAATCAGCCCCAGCATTTT
v_gene: TRBV19; j_gene: TRBJ2-7; abundance: few; d_gene: TRBD1; CDR3aa: CASRGQGALSYEQYF; CDR3nt: TGTGCCAGTAGGGGACAGGGGGCGCTGAGTTACGAGCAGTACTTC
v_gene: TRBV2; j_gene: TRBJ1-4; abundance: -; d_gene: -; CDR3aa: CASRRTETNEKLFF; CDR3nt: TGTGCCAGCAGACGGACAGAGACTAATGAAAAACTGTTTTTT
v_gene: TRBV5-4; j_gene: TRBJ2-3; abundance: -; d_gene: TRBD1; CDR3aa: CASSRDRGTDTQYF; CDR3nt: TGTGCCAGCAGCCGGGACAGGGGTACAGATACGCAGTATTTT
v_gene: TRBV3-1/TRBV3-2; j_gene: TRBJ1-5; abundance: -; d_gene: TRBD1; CDR3aa: CASSLSDRANQPQHF; CDR3nt: TGTGCCAGCAGCCTATCGGACAGGGCGAATCAGCCCCAGCATTTT
v_gene: TRBV2; j_gene: TRBJ2-7; abundance: -; d_gene: -; CDR3aa: CASSEGGGRPYEQYF; CDR3nt: TGTGCCAGCAGTGAAGGCGGAGGAAGGCCCTACGAGCAGTACTTC
v_gene: TRBV7-8; j_gene: TRBJ1-6; abundance: -; d_gene: -; CDR3aa: CASSTHHRVGDSPLHF; CDR3nt: TGTGCCAGCAGCACCCACCACAGGGTTGGGGATTCACCCCTCCACTTT
v_gene: TRBV3-1/TRBV3-2; j_gene: TRBJ2-2; abundance: -; d_gene: TRBD2; CDR3aa: CASSQESLAGAGELFF; CDR3nt: TGTGCCAGCAGCCAAGAAAGCCTAGCGGGAGCCGGGGAGCTGTTTTTT
v_gene: TRBV11-2; j_gene: TRBJ2-4; abundance: once; d_gene: TRBD1; CDR3aa: CASSPGTGSFQYF; CDR3nt: TGTGCCAGCAGCCCGGGGACAGGGTCCTTTCAGTACTTC
v_gene: TRBV7-2; j_gene: TRBJ2-5; abundance: -; d_gene: -; CDR3aa: CASSSEIKETQYF; CDR3nt: TGTGCCAGCAGCTCCGAGATAAAGGAGACCCAGTACTTC
v_gene: TRBV28; j_gene: TRBJ1-6; abundance: few; d_gene: -; CDR3aa: CASLLSYNSPLHF; CDR3nt: TGTGCCAGCCTACTCTCCTATAATTCACCCCTCCACTTT
v_gene: TRBV4-2; j_gene: TRBJ2-7; abundance: -; d_gene: TRBD2; CDR3aa: CASSQASKAGVSEQYF; CDR3nt: TGTGCCAGCAGCCAAGCGTCAAAAGCGGGAGTAAGCGAGCAGTACTTC
v_gene: TRBV15; j_gene: TRBJ2-5; abundance: -; d_gene: -; CDR3aa: CATSTGTAGETQYF; CDR3nt: TGTGCCACCAGCACGGGGACTGCGGGAGAGACCCAGTACTTC
v_gene: TRBV18; j_gene: TRBJ2-3; abundance: -; d_gene: -; CDR3aa: CASSPNPSPGTDTQYF; CDR3nt: TGTGCCAGCTCACCAAATCCTAGCCCCGGCACAGATACGCAGTATTTT
v_gene: TRBV6-5; j_gene: TRBJ1-6; abundance: -; d_gene: -; CDR3aa: CASSPLNSPLHF; CDR3nt: TGTGCCAGCAGCCCCTTAAATTCACCCCTCCACTTT
v_gene: TRBV14; j_gene: TRBJ2-1; abundance: -; d_gene: TRBD2; CDR3aa: CASSRRTSGKPRDNEQFF; CDR3nt: TGTGCCAGCAGCCGCCGGACTAGCGGGAAACCGCGCGACAATGAGCAGTTCTTC
v_gene: TRBV18; j_gene: TRBJ1-4; abundance: -; d_gene: -; CDR3aa: CASSPPERQKLFF; CDR3nt: TGTGCCAGCTCACCACCGGAGAGACAAAAACTGTTTTTT
v_gene: TRBV27; j_gene: TRBJ2-7; abundance: -; d_gene: -; CDR3aa: CASKGGGLYEQYF; CDR3nt: TGTGCCAGCAAAGGGGGAGGGCTTTACGAGCAGTACTTC
v_gene: TRBV3-1/TRBV3-2; j_gene: TRBJ2-7; abundance: once; d_gene: -; CDR3aa: CASSQETGNYEQYF; CDR3nt: TGTGCCAGCAGCCAAGAAACAGGAAACTACGAGCAGTACTTC
v_gene: TRBV10-3; j_gene: TRBJ1-1; abundance: -; d_gene: -; CDR3aa: CAISERSGQNTEAFF; CDR3nt: TGTGCCATCAGTGAGAGATCGGGACAAAACACTGAAGCTTTCTTT
v_gene: TRBV27; j_gene: TRBJ2-7; abundance: -; d_gene: -; CDR3aa: CASSPVGAAYEQYF; CDR3nt: TGTGCCAGCAGCCCCGTGGGGGCGGCCTACGAGCAGTACTTC
v_gene: TRBV4-1; j_gene: TRBJ2-5; abundance: -; d_gene: TRBD1; CDR3aa: CASSQEGGGRIQETQYF; CDR3nt: TGCGCCAGCAGCCAAGAAGGGGGCGGGCGAATTCAAGAGACCCAGTACTTC
v_gene: TRBV9; j_gene: TRBJ2-2; abundance: -; d_gene: TRBD1; CDR3aa: CASSVYGTDTGELFF; CDR3nt: TGTGCCAGCAGCGTATACGGGACAGACACCGGGGAGCTGTTTTTT
v_gene: TRBV2; j_gene: TRBJ1-4; abundance: -; d_gene: TRBD1; CDR3aa: CASSEYGTGGEKLFF; CDR3nt: TGTGCCAGCAGTGAATACGGGACAGGGGGCGAAAAACTGTTTTTT
v_gene: TRBV10-3; j_gene: TRBJ2-7; abundance: -; d_gene: TRBD2; CDR3aa: CAISDQTSGAEYF; CDR3nt: TGTGCCATCAGTGATCAGACTAGCGGGGCGGAGTACTTC
v_gene: TRBV19; j_gene: TRBJ2-2; abundance: -; d_gene: -; CDR3aa: CASSIDPLQGWVAGELFF; CDR3nt: TGTGCCAGTAGTATAGATCCCCTACAGGGATGGGTCGCCGGGGAGCTGTTTTTT
v_gene: TRBV29-1; j_gene: TRBJ1-1; abundance: -; d_gene: TRBD1; CDR3aa: CSVTRGLLNTEAFF; CDR3nt: TGCAGCGTGACCAGGGGGCTGCTGAACACTGAAGCTTTCTTT
v_gene: TRBV11-2; j_gene: TRBJ1-6; abundance: -; d_gene: -; CDR3aa: CASSLMEGSVSPLHF; CDR3nt: TGTGCCAGCAGCTTAATGGAGGGGAGTGTTTCACCCCTCCACTTT
v_gene: TRBV18; j_gene: TRBJ1-2; abundance: -; d_gene: -; CDR3aa: CASSPALGEDYGYTF; CDR3nt: TGTGCCAGCTCACCGGCCCTGGGGGAGGACTATGGCTACACCTTC
v_gene: TRBV5-1; j_gene: TRBJ2-5; abundance: -; d_gene: TRBD2; CDR3aa: CASSLYIGEGETQYF; CDR3nt: TGCGCCAGCAGCTTGTATATCGGGGAGGGAGAGACCCAGTACTTC
v_gene: TRBV10-3; j_gene: TRBJ2-3; abundance: -; d_gene: TRBD2; CDR3aa: CAISERGTSGTDTQYF; CDR3nt: TGTGCCATCAGTGAGCGCGGGACTAGCGGAACAGATACGCAGTATTTT
v_gene: TRBV18; j_gene: TRBJ2-3; abundance: few; d_gene: -; CDR3aa: CASSPLGSMADTQYF; CDR3nt: TGTGCCAGCTCACCACTAGGGAGCATGGCAGATACGCAGTATTTT
v_gene: TRBV7-2; j_gene: TRBJ2-3; abundance: -; d_gene: TRBD2; CDR3aa: CASSLSGLDQADTQYF; CDR3nt: TGTGCCAGCAGCTTATCCGGACTAGATCAGGCAGATACGCAGTATTTT
v_gene: TRBV5-1; j_gene: TRBJ1-5; abundance: few; d_gene: -; CDR3aa: CASSLGQPGKPQHF; CDR3nt: TGCGCCAGCAGCTTGGGGCAGCCGGGTAAGCCCCAGCATTTT
v_gene: TRBV27; j_gene: TRBJ2-5; abundance: once; d_gene: TRBD2; CDR3aa: CASSYLAGAETQYF; CDR3nt: TGTGCCAGCAGCTACTTAGCGGGAGCAGAGACCCAGTACTTC
v_gene: TRBV5-4; j_gene: TRBJ2-1; abundance: -; d_gene: TRBD2; CDR3aa: CASSLTSGTYNEQFF; CDR3nt: TGTGCCAGCAGCTTGACTAGCGGTACCTACAATGAGCAGTTCTTC
v_gene: TRBV3-1/TRBV3-2; j_gene: TRBJ2-2; abundance: -; d_gene: -; CDR3aa: CASSPWLRENTGELFF; CDR3nt: TGTGCCAGCAGCCCCTGGTTAAGAGAGAACACCGGGGAGCTGTTTTTT
v_gene: TRBV14; j_gene: TRBJ1-2; abundance: -; d_gene: -; CDR3aa: CASSPQGFGYTF; CDR3nt: TGTGCCAGCAGCCCGCAGGGATTCGGCTACACCTTC
v_gene: TRBV5-6; j_gene: TRBJ2-7; abundance: -; d_gene: TRBD1; CDR3aa: CASSSGQGMYEQYF; CDR3nt: TGTGCCAGCAGCTCCGGACAGGGGATGTACGAGCAGTACTTC
v_gene: TRBV7-3; j_gene: TRBJ2-1; abundance: few; d_gene: TRBD1; CDR3aa: CASSPGTGGYNEQFF; CDR3nt: TGTGCCAGCAGCCCCGGGACAGGGGGCTACAATGAGCAGTTCTTC
v_gene: TRBV3-1/TRBV3-2; j_gene: TRBJ1-2; abundance: -; d_gene: TRBD1; CDR3aa: CASSHHDRADYGYTF; CDR3nt: TGTGCCAGCAGCCATCATGACAGGGCGGACTATGGCTACACCTTC